This TCR beta chain was documented in a study of blood T cell repertoires in COVID-19 (TCRdb year 2020). The study in broad terms: The collaborator samples originated in the United States, Italy and Spain and spanned the acute and convalescent phases of COVID-19. Where HLA class I and class II types were available, the types were taken from metadata supplied by the sample provider, not from assay-based typing. Nearly every sample came with metadata listing a de-identified subject ID, COVID-19 status, age in years and sex. Deeply sampled blood TCRbeta repertoires from subjects exposed to, actively infected with, or recovered from COVID-19 were included in the dataset. The repertoires were released in a freely available public database meant as a resource for research on the immune response to SARS-CoV-2. The prospective study material was composed of cDNA or gDNA derived from T cells, B-cell-depleted T cells, or PBMCs. The samples were drawn from two sources: the first 160 participants of the ongoing ImmuneRACE study, and 950 to 1,500 subjects contributed by 6 global collaborators. Summary of the overall study and its limitations: Clinical and demographic metadata were provided uncurated, with the amount varying by source and participant.

CDR1 is given as SGDLS and CDR2 as YYNGEE, both from the germline V gene. V is reduced by 0 bases and J by 7 bases, leaving a spacing of 14 bases between them. CDR3 length: 15 amino acids, cysteine to phenylalanine. Only the CDR3 DNA is retained, 45 bases long and in frame from the first base. As regards this clone: What this receptor recognizes is not known. Base qualities were left out, and no much larger clone turns up one base away.

TCRbeta CDR3 regions were amplified from genomic DNA by means of the immunoSEQ Assay, a bias-controlled multiplex PCR. The paper's processing steps were these. The number of nucleated cells in each sample was estimated by amplification of reference gene primers within the assay. To quantify the absolute abundance of each unique TCRbeta CDR3 rearrangement, sequence reads were collapsed and filtered. For each sample, productive Simpson clonality was calculated as the square root of Simpson's diversity index over productive rearrangements. TCRdb re-hosts the immuneACCESS table, in-frame sequences only. Its copies lack some clones; in the studies checked, an unresolved V gene accounts for under half of them, and the cause for the rest is not known. D and trimming were read from the DNA, whereas the V and J calls and clone size are those reported in that table. The sample yields 180,000 or so clones; over 75% were counted once. The ten largest clones add up to roughly 11% of the sample.

Enrolling through a virtual design, the prospective study's participants ranged in age from roughly 18 to 95 years and lived across some 22 United States geographic areas. In the prospective study, cohorts were assigned on the basis of participant-reported clinical history obtained from a screening survey and a study questionnaire. Recovered participants in ImmuneRACE Cohort 3 were defined by two consecutive negative NP/OP PCR tests, clearance by a healthcare professional, or resolution of symptoms. In the prospective study, mobile phlebotomists collected whole blood, serum and a nasopharyngeal or oropharyngeal swab from each participant. Participants in the prospective study had the option to provide additional blood draws and questionnaires over a 2-month period. Before DNA extraction, blood samples from the prospective study were shipped at room temperature or frozen.

The sequence is built from TRBV9 and TRBJ2-1; the D gene is not confidently resolved. What was sequenced was PBMCs or T cells enriched from blood (not recorded which). The clonotype comes from a man aged 45-65 years who had recovered from COVID-19. Here is the DNA: TGTGCCAGCAGCGTAGCGGTAGAAGTGCGGAATGAGCAGTTCTTC. It encodes CASSVAVEVRNEQFF.